Included here is one TCR beta chain sequence, with context. The antigen it recognizes is unknown. Base qualities are not recorded, but no much larger clone differs from it by a single base. The data belong to a study of vaccination effects on CD4 cells after COVID-19 (dated by TCRdb to the early 2020s). Regarding the research as a whole: In the ViraFEST assay, PBMC were stimulated with viral peptide pools, and TCR sequencing was then used to find antigen-specific CD4+ T cell clonotypes based on their expansion. Approximately 2 million PBMC per well were cultured in IMDM with about 5.4% human AB serum, 8 to 10 IU/ml IL-2 and gentamicin, plus 10 ug/ml peptides. A total of 10 COVID-19 convalescent patients and several SARS-CoV-2-naive healthy vaccine recipients were included in the full study. Cultures from other donors in the study were sequenced using the Oncomine TCR Beta short-read assay on an Illumina iSeq 100. SARS-CoV-2 spike-specific CD4+ TCR repertoires from before and after mRNA vaccination were compared in COVID-19 convalescent patients and in infection-naive vaccine recipients. Across the study, the median time from the second dose to post-vaccine sampling was 72 days (range 14 to 241). What the research found in general, with its limitations: Among healthy vaccine recipients, nearly all vaccine-induced clones were SARS-CoV-2 mono-reactive, and just 1 of 255 was cross-reactive with common cold coronaviruses. At late post-vaccination timepoints, both infection-induced and vaccine-induced clones showed marked clonal contraction, consistent with waning T cell responses. The study was limited by a small number of convalescent patients and lacked early post-infection timepoints.

Cut back by 7 bases and 6 bases, the V and J ends lie 10 bases apart. Via the germline V gene (reference sequence), CDR1 is DFQATT and CDR2 SNEGSKA. The CDR3 has 11 amino acids, counting the end cysteine and phenylalanine. Left in the record is the CDR3 DNA by itself, 33 bases read in frame from the first base. Preparation of the library involved the immunoSEQ multiplex PCR assay. DNA from the cultured, isolated CD4+ T cells was subjected to TCR beta CDR3 sequencing. In the original analysis: Non-productive TCR sequences were removed, reads were trimmed to the CDR3 region, and CDR3s of at least 7 amino acids were retained. The MANAFEST web app was used to pick out antigen-specific clonotypes by comparing their expansion in peptide wells with that in reference cultures. To be called positive, a clone needed expansion at FDR<0.05 compared with the reference and with all other wells, an odds ratio greater than 5, and a frequency greater than 0.1% in two replicate wells. Cross-reactive clonotypes were defined as significantly expanded in SARS-CoV-2 spike wells and in at least one common cold coronavirus spike condition. Using the stringdist R package, CDR3 similarity was measured by Levenshtein distance, and unrooted trees were constructed with ape in R 3.6.1. TCRdb's version of the immuneACCESS table is confined to in-frame rearrangements and falls short of the full clone set. An unresolved V gene accounts for under half of the shortfall where checked; the remainder is of unknown origin. That table is the source of V, J and clone size, and D and trimming were worked out from the DNA. The sample contains 40,000 to 50,000 clones, around 70% of them found a single time. Jointly, the top ten make up 8.5% to 10% of the sample.

After approximately 11 days of culture, CD4+ T cells were isolated with the EasySep CD4+ T cell isolation kit. Each participant received two doses of an mRNA SARS-CoV-2 vaccine, either BNT162b2 or mRNA-1273. Negative nucleocapsid antibody results before and after vaccination confirmed that the healthy vaccine recipients had no prior SARS-CoV-2 infection. Half of the culture medium was replaced with fresh IL-2-containing medium on days 3 and 7. Unless otherwise noted, each peptide stimulation condition was cultured in triplicate wells. Using Ficoll-Paque Plus gradient centrifugation, PBMC were separated from whole blood and then either used fresh or cryopreserved at -140C. The QIAamp micro DNA kit was used to extract genomic DNA from the cultured CD4+ T cells.

The chain was built from TRBV20-1 and TRBJ2-1; D gene: possibly TRBD1, on 6 matching bases. The TCR sequence derives from a human donor who received a COVID-19 vaccine. The specimen was CD4+ T cells from PBMCs cultured without peptide, collected after COVID-19 vaccination. CDR3 protein: CSVARGNEQFF. In nucleotide form, the sequence is TGCAGTGTTGCCAGGGGCAATGAGCAGTTCTTC.